This record looks at one T cell receptor (beta chain) sequence and its context. Per the original data handling: Scientists estimated how many nucleated cells there were by amplifying reference gene primers. Profiled with immunoSEQ multiplex PCR; TCRdb holds only in-frame clones, not every one. The V and J calls and clone size come from that table; D and trimming were worked out from the DNA. This table has about 180,000 clones, approximately 90% appearing once. This CDR3 is 21 amino acids long. This record belongs to a study of blood T cell repertoires in COVID-19. About the research overall: Material from acute and convalescent COVID-19 was sourced from the United States, Italy and Spain. The analysed material was cDNA or gDNA that came from T cells, B-cell-depleted T cells, or PBMCs.

Sample: peripheral blood. The clonotype was recovered from a woman aged 25 to 39 with active or convalescent COVID-19. The V and J genes are TRBV21-1 and TRBJ2-1; the D segment call TRBD1 is taken from the table without a DNA check. TRBV21-1 is designated a pseudogene. The CDR3 protein is CASSKANRDRGYRGCYNEQFF. CDR3 nucleotides: TGTGCCAGCAGCAAAGCCAATCGGGACAGGGGATATCGAGGATGCTACAATGAGCAGTTCTTC.